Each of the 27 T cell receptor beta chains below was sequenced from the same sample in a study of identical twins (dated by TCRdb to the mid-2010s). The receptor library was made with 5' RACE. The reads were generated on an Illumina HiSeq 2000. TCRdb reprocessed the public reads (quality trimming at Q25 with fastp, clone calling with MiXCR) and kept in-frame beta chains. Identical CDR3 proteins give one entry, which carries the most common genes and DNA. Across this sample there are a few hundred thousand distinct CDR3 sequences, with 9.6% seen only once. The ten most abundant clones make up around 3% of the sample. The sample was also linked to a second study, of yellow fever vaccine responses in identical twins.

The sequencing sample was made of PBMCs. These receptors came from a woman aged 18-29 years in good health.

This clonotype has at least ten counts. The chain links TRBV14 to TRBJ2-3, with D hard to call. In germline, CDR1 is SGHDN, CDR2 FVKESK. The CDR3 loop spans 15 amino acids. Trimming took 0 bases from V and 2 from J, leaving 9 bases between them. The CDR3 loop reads CASSQDRRITDTQYF. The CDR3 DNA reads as TGTGCCAGCAGCCAAGATCGGAGAATCACAGATACGCAGTATTTT.

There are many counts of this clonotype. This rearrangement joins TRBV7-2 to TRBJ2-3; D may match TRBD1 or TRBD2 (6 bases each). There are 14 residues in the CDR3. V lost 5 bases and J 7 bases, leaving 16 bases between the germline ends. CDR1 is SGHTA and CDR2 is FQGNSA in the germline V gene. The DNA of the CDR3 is TGTGCCAGCAGCGCGGGACTGGGGGCACATACGCAGTATTTT. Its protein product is CASSAGLGAHTQYF.

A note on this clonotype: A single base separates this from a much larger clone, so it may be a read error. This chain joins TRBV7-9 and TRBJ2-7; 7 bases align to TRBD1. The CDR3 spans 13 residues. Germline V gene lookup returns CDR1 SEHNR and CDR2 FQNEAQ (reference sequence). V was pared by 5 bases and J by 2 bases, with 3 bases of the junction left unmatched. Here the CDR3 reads CASSHGTAYEQYF. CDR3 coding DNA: TGTGCCAGCAGCCACGGGACAGCCTACGAGCAGTACTTC.

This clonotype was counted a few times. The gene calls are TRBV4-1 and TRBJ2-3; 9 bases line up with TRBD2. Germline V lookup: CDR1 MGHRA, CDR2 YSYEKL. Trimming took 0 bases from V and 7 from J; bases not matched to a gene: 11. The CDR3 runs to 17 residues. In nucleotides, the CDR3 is TGCGCCAGCAGCCAAGAGGAATCAGCGGGGGGAGGAAATACGCAGTATTTT. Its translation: CASSQEESAGGGNTQYF.

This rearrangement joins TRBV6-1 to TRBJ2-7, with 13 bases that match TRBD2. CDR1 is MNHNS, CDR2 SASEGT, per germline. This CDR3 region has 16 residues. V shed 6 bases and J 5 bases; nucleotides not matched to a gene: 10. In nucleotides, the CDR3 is TGTGCCAGCAGCCTCCCGGGACTAGCGGGGAAGGACGAGCAGTACTTC. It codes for CASSLPGLAGKDEQYF.

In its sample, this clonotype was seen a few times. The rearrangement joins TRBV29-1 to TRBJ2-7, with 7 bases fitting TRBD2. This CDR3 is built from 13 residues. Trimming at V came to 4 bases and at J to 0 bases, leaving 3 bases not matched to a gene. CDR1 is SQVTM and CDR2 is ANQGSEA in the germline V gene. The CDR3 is CSVVLALSYEQYF. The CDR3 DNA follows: TGCAGCGTTGTACTAGCGCTCTCCTACGAGCAGTACTTC.

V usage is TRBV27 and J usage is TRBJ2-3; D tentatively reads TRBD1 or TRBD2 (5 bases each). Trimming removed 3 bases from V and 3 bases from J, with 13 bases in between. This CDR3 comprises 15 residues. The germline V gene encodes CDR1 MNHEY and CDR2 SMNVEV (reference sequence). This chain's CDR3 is CASSFKGPTTDTQYF. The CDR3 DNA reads TGTGCCAGCAGTTTTAAGGGACCCACAACAGATACGCAGTATTTT.

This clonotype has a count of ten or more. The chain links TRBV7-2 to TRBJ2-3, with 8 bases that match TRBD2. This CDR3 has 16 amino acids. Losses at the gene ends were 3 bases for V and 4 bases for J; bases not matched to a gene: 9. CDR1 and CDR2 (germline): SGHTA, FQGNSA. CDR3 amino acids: CASSFQKREKSDTQYF. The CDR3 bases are TGTGCCAGCAGCTTCCAGAAGCGGGAGAAATCAGATACGCAGTATTTT.

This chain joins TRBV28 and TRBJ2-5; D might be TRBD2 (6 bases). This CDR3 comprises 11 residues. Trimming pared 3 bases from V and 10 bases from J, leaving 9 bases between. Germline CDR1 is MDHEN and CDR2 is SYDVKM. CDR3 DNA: TGTGCCAGCAGTTTCTCGGGGGACCAGTACTTC. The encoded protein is CASSFSGDQYF.

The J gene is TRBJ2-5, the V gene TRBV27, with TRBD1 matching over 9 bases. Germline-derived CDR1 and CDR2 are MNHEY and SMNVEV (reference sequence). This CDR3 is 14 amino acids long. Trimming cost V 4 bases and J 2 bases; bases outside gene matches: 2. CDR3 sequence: CASSYRGPQETQYF. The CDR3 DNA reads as TGTGCCAGCAGTTACAGGGGGCCACAAGAGACCCAGTACTTC.

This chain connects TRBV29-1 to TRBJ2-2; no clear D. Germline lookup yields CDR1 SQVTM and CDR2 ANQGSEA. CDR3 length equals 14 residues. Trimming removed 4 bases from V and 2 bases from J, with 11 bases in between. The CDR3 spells CSVVQSYNTGELFF. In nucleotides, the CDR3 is TGCAGCGTTGTTCAGAGCTATAACACCGGGGAGCTGTTTTTT.

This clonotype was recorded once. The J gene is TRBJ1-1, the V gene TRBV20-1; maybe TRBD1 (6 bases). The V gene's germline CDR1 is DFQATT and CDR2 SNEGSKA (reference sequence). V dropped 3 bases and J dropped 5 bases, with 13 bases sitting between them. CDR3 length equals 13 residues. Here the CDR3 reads CSARTGAGTEAFF. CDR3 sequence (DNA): TGCAGTGCTAGGACGGGGGCAGGTACTGAAGCTTTCTTT.

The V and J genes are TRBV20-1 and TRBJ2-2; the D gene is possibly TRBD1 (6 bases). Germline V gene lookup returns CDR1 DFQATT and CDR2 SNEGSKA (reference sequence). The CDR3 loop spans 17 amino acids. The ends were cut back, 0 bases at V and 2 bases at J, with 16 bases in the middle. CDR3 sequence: CSARDRNRDTNTGELFF. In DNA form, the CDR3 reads TGCAGTGCTAGAGATCGCAACCGGGACACCAACACCGGGGAGCTGTTTTTT.

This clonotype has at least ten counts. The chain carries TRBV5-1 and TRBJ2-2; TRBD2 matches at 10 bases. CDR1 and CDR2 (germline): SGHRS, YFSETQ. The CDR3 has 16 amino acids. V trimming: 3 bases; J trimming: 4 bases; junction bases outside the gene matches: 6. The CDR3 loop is CASSSQAGGITGELFF. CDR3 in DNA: TGCGCCAGCAGCTCTCAAGCGGGGGGGATCACCGGGGAGCTGTTTTTT.

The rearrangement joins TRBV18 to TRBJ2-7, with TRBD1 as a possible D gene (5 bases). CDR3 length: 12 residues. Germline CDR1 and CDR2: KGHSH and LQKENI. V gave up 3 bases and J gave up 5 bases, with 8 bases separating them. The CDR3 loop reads CASSPLGDEQYF. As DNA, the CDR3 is TGTGCCAGCTCACCCTTAGGGGACGAGCAGTACTTC.

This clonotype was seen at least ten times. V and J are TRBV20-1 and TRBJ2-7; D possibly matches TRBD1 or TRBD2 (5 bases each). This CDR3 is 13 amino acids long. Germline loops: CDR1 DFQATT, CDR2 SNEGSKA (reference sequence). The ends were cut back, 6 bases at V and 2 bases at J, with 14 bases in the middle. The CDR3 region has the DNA TGCAGTGCACACCGGGACGGACCCTACGAGCAGTACTTC. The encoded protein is CSAHRDGPYEQYF.

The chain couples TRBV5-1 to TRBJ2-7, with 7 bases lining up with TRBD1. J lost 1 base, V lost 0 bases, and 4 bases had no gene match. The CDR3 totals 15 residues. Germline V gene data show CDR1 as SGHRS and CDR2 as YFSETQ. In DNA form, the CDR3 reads TGCGCCAGCAGCTTGGAGGGGGCCATTTCCTACGAGCAGTACTTC. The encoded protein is CASSLEGAISYEQYF.

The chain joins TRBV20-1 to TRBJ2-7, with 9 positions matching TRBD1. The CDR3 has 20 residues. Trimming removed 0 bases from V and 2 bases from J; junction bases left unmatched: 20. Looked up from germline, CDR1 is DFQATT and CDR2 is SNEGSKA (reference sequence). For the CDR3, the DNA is TGCAGTGCTAGAGATTTTGTCTGGGGACAGGGTGCACAACCGACCTACGAGCAGTACTTC. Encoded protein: CSARDFVWGQGAQPTYEQYF.

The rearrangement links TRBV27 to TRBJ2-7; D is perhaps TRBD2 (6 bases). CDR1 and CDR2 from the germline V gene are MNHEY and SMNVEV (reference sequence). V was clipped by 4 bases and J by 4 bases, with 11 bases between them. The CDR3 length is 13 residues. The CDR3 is CASSYGTDYEQYF. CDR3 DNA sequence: TGTGCCAGCAGTTACGGGACTGATTACGAGCAGTACTTC.

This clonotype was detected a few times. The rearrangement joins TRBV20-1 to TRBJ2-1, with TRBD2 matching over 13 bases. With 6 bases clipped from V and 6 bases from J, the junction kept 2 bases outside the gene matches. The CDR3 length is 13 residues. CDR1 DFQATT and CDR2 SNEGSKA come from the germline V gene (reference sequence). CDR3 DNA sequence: TGCAGTGCCGGGACTAGCGGGACCAATGAGCAGTTCTTC. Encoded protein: CSAGTSGTNEQFF.

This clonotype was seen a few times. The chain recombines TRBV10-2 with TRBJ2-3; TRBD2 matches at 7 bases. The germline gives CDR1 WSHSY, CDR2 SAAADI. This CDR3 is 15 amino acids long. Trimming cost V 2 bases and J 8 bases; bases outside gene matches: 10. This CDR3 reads CASSENGAGAGTQYF. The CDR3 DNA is TGCGCCAGCAGTGAGAATGGGGCGGGAGCGGGTACGCAGTATTTT.

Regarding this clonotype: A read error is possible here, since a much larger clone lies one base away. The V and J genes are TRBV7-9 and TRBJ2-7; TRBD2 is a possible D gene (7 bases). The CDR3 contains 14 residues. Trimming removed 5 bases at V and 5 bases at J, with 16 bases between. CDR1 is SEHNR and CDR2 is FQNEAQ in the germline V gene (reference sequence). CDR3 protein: CASSISGGGNEQYF. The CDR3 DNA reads TGTGCCAGCAGCATATCGGGGGGCGGCAACGAGCAGTACTTC.

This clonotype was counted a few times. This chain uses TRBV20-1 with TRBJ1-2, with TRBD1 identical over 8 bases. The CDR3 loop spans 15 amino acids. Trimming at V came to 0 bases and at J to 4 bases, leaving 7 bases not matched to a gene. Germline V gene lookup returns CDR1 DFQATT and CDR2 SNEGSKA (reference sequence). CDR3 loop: CSARDLDRVTYGYTF. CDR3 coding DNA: TGCAGTGCTAGAGACCTGGACAGGGTTACCTATGGCTACACCTTC.

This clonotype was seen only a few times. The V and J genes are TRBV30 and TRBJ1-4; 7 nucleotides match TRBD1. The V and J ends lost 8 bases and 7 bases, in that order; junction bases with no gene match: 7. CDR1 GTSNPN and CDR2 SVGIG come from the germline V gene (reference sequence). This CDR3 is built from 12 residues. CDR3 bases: TGTGCCCGAGGGGGCGCGAGTGAAAAACTGTTTTTT. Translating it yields CARGGASEKLFF.

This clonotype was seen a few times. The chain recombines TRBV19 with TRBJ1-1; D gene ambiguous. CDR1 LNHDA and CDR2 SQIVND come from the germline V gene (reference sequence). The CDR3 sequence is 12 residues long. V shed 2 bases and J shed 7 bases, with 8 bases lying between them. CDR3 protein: CASSIRAGEAFF. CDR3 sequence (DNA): TGTGCCAGTAGTATACGGGCAGGTGAAGCTTTCTTT.

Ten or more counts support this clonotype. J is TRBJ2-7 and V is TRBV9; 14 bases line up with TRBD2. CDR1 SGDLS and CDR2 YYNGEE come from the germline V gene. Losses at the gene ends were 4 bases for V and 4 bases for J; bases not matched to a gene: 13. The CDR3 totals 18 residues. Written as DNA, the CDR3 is TGTGCCAGCAGCCGGACCGGGACTAGCGGGAGAATAGTATACGAGCAGTACTTC. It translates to CASSRTGTSGRIVYEQYF.

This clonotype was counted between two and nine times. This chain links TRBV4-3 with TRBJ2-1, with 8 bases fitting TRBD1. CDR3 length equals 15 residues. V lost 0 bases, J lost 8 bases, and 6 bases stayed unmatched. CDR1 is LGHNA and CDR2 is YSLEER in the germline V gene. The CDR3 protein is CASSQDARGQDEQFF. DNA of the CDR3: TGCGCCAGCAGCCAAGATGCCAGGGGGCAGGATGAGCAGTTCTTC.